Below, 4 T cell receptor beta chains from the same sample are listed, as sequenced in a study of graft-versus-host responses after intestinal transplantation. Sequencing was performed with immunoSEQ multiplex PCR; in TCRdb, only in-frame clones are kept and a portion is missing. This table holds some 36,000 clones, around 94% found once. These receptors' targets are unknown. The sample consisted of unstimulated CD4+ T cells sorted from spleen or lymph node cells, taken before transplant. Receptor source: a human donor who was the organ donor for an intestinal transplant.

The chain has TRBV7-3 and TRBJ1-1; TRBD1 matches at 10 bases. The J segment lost 3 bases and the V segment lost 5 bases, leaving 6 bases of the junction unmatched. CDR1 is SGHTA, CDR2 FQGTGA, per germline. CDR3 length equals 15 residues. The CDR3, as DNA: TGTGCCAGCAGCCCTCGACAGGGGGCTGACACTGAAGCTTTCTTT. As protein: CASSPRQGADTEAFF.

V usage is TRBV6-5 and J usage is TRBJ2-7; no definite D call. The ends were cut back, 6 bases at V and 3 bases at J, with 12 bases in the middle. Germline values: CDR1 MNHEY, CDR2 SVGAGI. This CDR3 is 13 amino acids long. The CDR3 reads CASSRTGDYEQYF. As DNA, the CDR3 is TGTGCCAGCAGCAGGACGGGTGACTACGAGCAGTACTTC.

The chain uses TRBV7-6 and TRBJ1-4, with D uncertain. This CDR3 contains 16 residues. The V end was cut by 1 base, the J end by 0 bases, with 9 bases between. Germline assignment: CDR1 SGHVS and CDR2 FNYEAQ. The CDR3 region has the DNA TGTGCCAGCAGCTTAGGGTCAATTGCAACTAATGAAAAACTGTTTTTT. Protein: CASSLGSIATNEKLFF.

CDR3 in amino acids: CASSFGGNTEAFF. CDR3 nucleotides: TGTGCCAGCAGTTTCGGGGGGAACACTGAAGCTTTCTTT. The chain is built from TRBV27 and TRBJ1-1; maybe TRBD1 (5 bases). Trimming stripped 3 bases from V and 1 base from J, with 6 bases between. CDR1 is MNHEY and CDR2 is SMNVEV in the germline V gene (reference sequence). The CDR3 consists of 13 residues.